This T cell receptor (beta chain) was identified during a study of T-cell memory formation after mild COVID-19. CDR1 SGDLS and CDR2 YYNGEE come from the germline V gene. This CDR3 region has 15 residues. Trimming stripped 3 bases from V and 3 bases from J, with 14 bases between. The study, taken as a whole, reports: Memory from before infection featured some responding clones, which suggests cross-reactive memory joined.

A note on this clonotype: The antigen is unknown.

TCRdb re-called the 5' RACE reads through MiXCR, storing one row per CDR3 protein. The repertoire holds fewer than 200,000 distinct CDR3 sequences, with about 18% as singletons. Sequenced: PBMCs or a T cell subset sorted from them (not recorded which). This TCR was sampled from a man between 18 and 29 years old who had mild COVID-19 (a few samples of this study predate the infection). Cell type and time point are not known. The chain recombines TRBV9 with TRBJ2-3, with D possibly TRBD1 on 6 matching bases. CDR3: CASSARGGQTDTQYF. The CDR3 region has the DNA TGTGCCAGCAGCGCCCGAGGAGGACAGACAGATACGCAGTATTTT.